The entry that follows covers one TCR beta chain sequence. Its target is unknown. This sample is drawn from a study of STAT5B mutations in CD4+ large granular lymphocyte leukemia. General study results and limits: Roughly a quarter of private leukemic clonotypes occurred rarely in other patients' non-leukemic repertoires. Patient CD4-sorted repertoires looked more clonal than healthy CD4+ repertoires, even without putative leukemic clones. Top patient clones used TRBV06 genes more often: 8/27 versus 2/35 in controls.

Assay used: immunoSEQ multiplex PCR; TCRdb lists only in-frame clones, some missing. The table has over 30,000 clones, 81% seen once; the top ten hold 4% to 4.5%. The ends lost 2 bases at V and 0 bases at J; junction bases unmatched: 2. The length of the CDR3 is 15 residues. Germline V CDR1 and CDR2: SGHRS, YFSETQ. Sequencing was done on a sample of CD4+ T cells from blood buffy coats. This chain links TRBV5-1 with TRBJ2-1; 7 bases agree with TRBD1. The sequence came from a human donor in good health. This chain's CDR3 is CASSLGGYSYNEQFF. In DNA, the CDR3 is TGCGCCAGCAGCTTAGGGGGCTACTCCTACAATGAGCAGTTCTTC. The variable domain in full, with the rest retrieved from reference TRBV5-1 and TRBJ2-1, is KAGVTQTPRYLIKTRGQQVTLSCSPISGHRSVSWYQQTPGQGLQFLFEYFSETQRNKGNFPGRFSGRQFSNSRSEMNVSTLELGDSALYLCASSLGGYSYNEQFFGPGTRLTVL.